A selection of T cell receptor beta chains follows, all from one sample in a study of vaccination and CD4 T cells after COVID-19. These receptors' targets are unknown. TCRdb ran MiXCR on the PCR reads and lists one entry per CDR3 protein. Of fewer than 20,000 distinct CDR3 sequences in the sample, approximately 53% were seen once. Sequencing was performed on CD4+ T cells from blood, cultured in vitro. These receptors were taken from a human donor who had recovered from COVID-19. CDR3s include the opening cysteine and the closing phenylalanine or tryptophan. The D gene is left open where the match is weak. Not all rows give a size; the values are once, few, many and, for expanded clones, a class.

v_call,d_call,j_call,clone_size,cdr3_nt,cdr3_aa
TRBV20-1,.,TRBJ1-2,few,TGCAGTGCCTCGGGGTCTAATCCCCCGTTGTACACCTTC,CSASGSNPPLYTF
TRBV6-5,.,TRBJ1-3,.,TGTGCCAGCAGTTACTCGGGTGTAATACGCCCTGGAAACACCATATATTTT,CASSYSGVIRPGNTIYF
TRBV7-2,.,TRBJ2-5,.,TGTGCCAGCAGCTTAGCGGGGGGCACACAAGAGACCCAGTACTTC,CASSLAGGTQETQYF
TRBV20-1,.,TRBJ2-5,.,TGCAGTGCTTTCATCACCGGACAAAAACAAGAGACCCAGTACTTC,CSAFITGQKQETQYF
TRBV27,TRBD2,TRBJ2-2,few,TGTGCCAGCAGCCGGACGGCGGGGGGGCAGGGGACCGGGGAGCTGTTTTTT,CASSRTAGGQGTGELFF
TRBV7-2,.,TRBJ1-2,once,TGTGCCAGCAGCCCCACAAGGACCAGCCTCTCTTATGGCTACACCTTC,CASSPTRTSLSYGYTF
TRBV2,.,TRBJ2-7,.,TGTGCCAGTAGGGCGGGACAGAGCTCCTACGAGCAGTACTTC,CASRAGQSSYEQYF
TRBV10-3,.,TRBJ2-5,few,TGTGCCATCAGGAAGGACTATTCCGGAGAGACCCAGTACTTC,CAIRKDYSGETQYF
TRBV27,.,TRBJ1-1,.,TGTGCCAGCCGAACAGGGATGAGGGATAACACTGAAGCTTTCTTT,CASRTGMRDNTEAFF
TRBV20-1,TRBD2,TRBJ2-2,few,TGCAGTGCTTGTACTAGCGGGAGAGACACCGGGGAGCTGTTTTTT,CSACTSGRDTGELFF
TRBV6-5,.,TRBJ2-3,few,TGTGCCAGCAGTTCAGAGGATCCTAGCACAGATACGCAGTATTTT,CASSSEDPSTDTQYF
TRBV7-2,TRBD1,TRBJ1-2,.,TGTGCCAGCAGCTTCCAGACAGGGGAACGATATGGCTACACCTTC,CASSFQTGERYGYTF
TRBV20-1,TRBD1,TRBJ1-5,.,TGCAGTGCTAGAGGGACAGGTGAGAGCAATCAGCCCCAGCATTTT,CSARGTGESNQPQHF
TRBV6-2/TRBV6-3,TRBD2,TRBJ2-7,.,TGTGCCAGCATCCGGGGGGAACCCCCCTACGAGCAGTACTTC,CASIRGEPPYEQYF
TRBV11-2,.,TRBJ1-1,once,TGTGTCAGCAGCTTAGATCAGGAGACCCAGGTAGGTGACACTGAAGCTTTCTTT,CVSSLDQETQVGDTEAFF
TRBV19,TRBD1,TRBJ1-5,.,TGTGCCAGTAGTATTGGTCAGGGGGTAAATCAGCCCCAGCATTTT,CASSIGQGVNQPQHF
TRBV6-1,TRBD1,TRBJ1-2,few,TGTGCCAGCAGTGAAGTTCGACAGGGTAGTGGCTACACCTTC,CASSEVRQGSGYTF
TRBV6-5,TRBD1,TRBJ1-1,.,TGTGCCAGCAGTTACGGGCAGGGGGCTGACGCTGAAGCTTTCTTT,CASSYGQGADAEAFF